Shown below are 27 T cell receptor beta chains from a single sample sequenced in a study of T cells after yellow fever vaccination. TCRdb used MiXCR to reprocess the 5' RACE reads, holding one entry per CDR3 protein. Among some 340,000 distinct CDR3 sequences listed, 9.5% to 12% were seen once. Here the sequenced sample was CD4+ T cells sorted from PBMCs, taken 45 days after the yellow fever booster vaccination. These receptors were obtained from a man younger than 35 who received the YFV17D yellow fever vaccine.

This clonotype is a singleton in its sample. The chain joins TRBV7-9 to TRBJ1-6; D remains unclear. The CDR3 is 15 amino acids. V lost 1 base, J lost 9 bases, and 13 bases lay in between. Looked up from germline, CDR1 is SEHNR and CDR2 is FQNEAQ (reference sequence). The CDR3 here is CASSLGSGESSPLHF. Written as DNA, the CDR3 is TGTGCCAGCAGCTTAGGGAGTGGGGAATCTTCACCCCTCCACTTT. Full variable domain (remainder filled in from reference TRBV7-9 and TRBJ1-6): DTGVSQNPRHKITKRGQNVTFRCDPISEHNRLYWYRQTLGQGPEFLTYFQNEAQLEKSRLLSDRFSAERPKGSFSTLEIQRTEQGDSAMYLCASSLGSGESSPLHFGNGTRLTVT.

This clonotype has just a few counts. V is TRBV18 and J is TRBJ1-1; possibly TRBD1 for D (6 bases). V lost 6 bases and J 2 bases, leaving 19 bases between the germline ends. CDR1 KGHSH and CDR2 LQKENI come from the germline V gene. The CDR3 contains 16 residues. CDR3 nucleotide sequence: TGTGCCAGCTCGCAACAGGGCCCCGCATATAACACTGAAGCTTTCTTT. Protein sequence: CASSQQGPAYNTEAFF.

The V call is TRBV4-1, the J call TRBJ2-3; 9 bases fit TRBD2. V trimming: 4 bases; J trimming: 0 bases; junction bases outside the gene matches: 8. CDR1 is MGHRA and CDR2 is YSYEKL in the germline V gene. The CDR3 totals 17 residues. The CDR3 is CASSRLMTSGSTDTQYF. CDR3 sequence (DNA): TGCGCCAGCAGCCGGTTAATGACTAGCGGTAGCACAGATACGCAGTATTTT.

This chain links TRBV12-3 or TRBV12-4 with TRBJ2-2; TRBD1 is a possible D gene (5 bases). Trimming removed 5 bases at V and 5 bases at J, with 12 bases between. The CDR3 runs 14 residues. Written as DNA, the CDR3 is TGTGCCAGCAGTCCTGGGGCGGTTACCGGGGAGCTGTTTTTT. Translating it yields CASSPGAVTGELFF.

This clonotype has just a few counts. This rearrangement joins TRBV18 to TRBJ1-1; D is ambiguous. Germline CDR1 reads KGHSH; CDR2 reads LQKENI. The CDR3 is 12 amino acids. Trimming removed 2 bases at V and 6 bases at J, with 7 bases between. The CDR3 DNA reads as TGTGCCAGCTCACCATTAGGCGCTGAAGCTTTCTTT. It encodes CASSPLGAEAFF.

The chain employs TRBV27 and TRBJ2-5, with 7 bases that match TRBD2. Germline values: CDR1 MNHEY, CDR2 SMNVEV (reference sequence). This CDR3 has 14 residues. After removal of 2 bases from V and 5 bases from J, the junction contained 5 bases not matched to a gene. The CDR3 sequence: CASSLLWGGETQYF. The CDR3 DNA reads TGTGCCAGCAGTTTACTATGGGGGGGGGAGACCCAGTACTTC.

This clonotype has a handful of counts. The J gene is TRBJ2-3, the V gene TRBV7-7; 7 bases map to TRBD1. The germline CDR1 and CDR2 sequences are SSHAT and FNYEAQ (reference sequence). V dropped 1 base and J dropped 9; count of bases not matched to a gene: 4. The CDR3 is 13 residues long. The CDR3 coding sequence is TGTGCCAGCAGCTTAGAGGGGGCCAGCACGCAGTATTTT. Translation: CASSLEGASTQYF.

This clonotype was seen many times. The gene calls are TRBV10-3 and TRBJ1-5; 7 bases are a match to TRBD1. The germline gives CDR1 ENHRY, CDR2 SYGVKD. The ends lost 3 bases at V and 7 bases at J; junction bases unmatched: 12. The CDR3 contains 16 residues. The CDR3 region is CAISDTGVVSRQPQHF. CDR3 DNA sequence: TGTGCCATCAGTGACACAGGGGTGGTTAGTAGGCAGCCCCAGCATTTT.

This clonotype showed up just a few times. This chain uses TRBV20-1 with TRBJ1-2, with a weak D call TRBD1 (5 bases). V dropped 4 bases and J dropped 6 bases, with 12 bases sitting between them. Germline V gives CDR1 DFQATT, CDR2 SNEGSKA (reference sequence). The CDR3 has 12 residues. This CDR3 reads CSAKPGRHGYTF. The DNA of the CDR3 is TGCAGTGCTAAACCGGGACGTCATGGCTACACCTTC.

The V gene is TRBV9, the J gene TRBJ2-5; unclear D gene. This CDR3 has 14 amino acids. Germline V lookup: CDR1 SGDLS, CDR2 YYNGEE. V dropped 5 bases and J dropped 5 bases, with 16 bases sitting between them. CDR3 loop: CASSKELTPETQYF. In DNA form, the CDR3 reads TGTGCCAGCAGTAAGGAGCTAACGCCGGAGACCCAGTACTTC.

The genes are TRBV12-3 or TRBV12-4 and TRBJ2-2, with D perhaps matching TRBD2 (5 bases). Trimming stripped 1 base from V and 13 bases from J, with 7 bases between. The CDR3 runs to 11 residues. DNA for the CDR3: TGTGCCAGCAGTTTAGAAGGGAGGCTGTTTTTT. Translation: CASSLEGRLFF.

The DNA for the CDR3 is TGCGCCAGCAGCCAAGGCTGGGATGGGGCCAACGTCCTGACTTTC. Amino acids: CASSQGWDGANVLTF. The chain carries TRBV4-3 and TRBJ2-6; D gene ambiguous. Germline loops: CDR1 LGHNA, CDR2 YSLEER. Trimming left V 1 base short and J 3 bases short, with 7 bases between. This CDR3 contains 15 residues.

V usage is TRBV28 and J usage is TRBJ2-7, with unresolved D. V was clipped by 4 bases and J by 7 bases, with 14 bases between them. Germline CDR1 MDHEN, CDR2 SYDVKM. There are 13 residues in the CDR3. Here the CDR3 reads CASSSSGPQEQYV. DNA for the CDR3: TGTGCCAGCAGTTCCTCCGGGCCCCAGGAGCAGTACGTC.

The rearrangement uses TRBV23-1 and TRBJ2-5; D tentatively fits TRBD1 or TRBD2 (5 bases each). TRBV23-1 is placed among ORFs of uncertain function. V lost 5 bases, J lost 3 bases, and 19 bases lay in between. CDR3 length: 16 residues. The CDR3 region is CASSFIRDRRKETQYF. The CDR3 DNA reads as TGCGCCAGCAGTTTCATTAGGGACCGCCGCAAAGAGACCCAGTACTTC.

This clonotype has just a few counts. The rearrangement links TRBV5-1 to TRBJ1-1; 11 nucleotides agree with TRBD1. Trimming removed 4 bases from V and 4 bases from J; junction bases left unmatched: 3. CDR1 is SGHRS, CDR2 YFSETQ, per germline. This CDR3 is 14 amino acids long. This chain's CDR3 is CASSAGTGGTEAFF. CDR3 bases: TGCGCCAGCAGCGCCGGGACAGGGGGCACTGAAGCTTTCTTT. The variable domain in full, completed from reference TRBV5-1 and TRBJ1-1, reads KAGVTQTPRYLIKTRGQQVTLSCSPISGHRSVSWYQQTPGQGLQFLFEYFSETQRNKGNFPGRFSGRQFSNSRSEMNVSTLELGDSALYLCASSAGTGGTEAFFGQGTRLTVV.

This clonotype was recorded a few times. The chain employs TRBV20-1 and TRBJ1-5; the D gene is possibly TRBD1 (5 bases). The CDR3 is 17 residues long. CDR1 and CDR2 from the germline V gene are DFQATT and SNEGSKA (reference sequence). The V end was cut by 0 bases, the J end by 3 bases, with 18 bases between. The CDR3 bases are TGCAGTGCTAGAGATCGTCAGAAGGGGTCTACCAATCAGCCCCAGCATTTT. As protein: CSARDRQKGSTNQPQHF.

This clonotype was seen repeatedly, ten times or more. The J gene is TRBJ2-7, the V gene TRBV29-1; 8 bases agree with TRBD1. Trimming removed 3 bases from V and 5 bases from J; junction bases left unmatched: 3. The CDR3 consists of 12 residues. Germline CDR1 and CDR2: SQVTM and ANQGSEA. The chain's CDR3 is CSVDDRGDEQYF. Written as DNA, the CDR3 is TGCAGCGTTGACGACAGGGGCGACGAGCAGTACTTC.

This clonotype was seen ten or more times. The gene calls are TRBV5-1 and TRBJ2-7, with TRBD2 identical over 9 bases. V dropped 3 bases and J dropped 6; count of bases not matched to a gene: 13. Germline V gene lookup returns CDR1 SGHRS and CDR2 YFSETQ. CDR3 length: 16 amino acids. The CDR3 sequence is CASSSGTSLVPGEQYV. CDR3 coding DNA: TGCGCCAGCAGCTCCGGGACTAGCCTTGTCCCTGGCGAGCAGTACGTC.

This chain links TRBV30 with TRBJ2-3, with 8 bases aligning to TRBD2. This CDR3 comprises 14 residues. CDR1 and CDR2 (germline): GTSNPN, SVGIG (reference sequence). V shed 0 bases and J 6 bases; nucleotides not matched to a gene: 5. DNA for the CDR3: TGTGCCTGGAGTGTCAGCGGGGGCTGGGATACGCAGTATTTT. Translating it yields CAWSVSGGWDTQYF.

V is TRBV19 and J is TRBJ1-5; D possibly corresponds to TRBD1 (5 bases). With 6 bases removed from V and 0 bases from J, the gap between germline ends came to 9 bases. From germline, CDR1 is LNHDA and CDR2 SQIVND (reference sequence). This CDR3 spans 14 amino acids. Here the CDR3 reads CASRTEYSNQPQHF. CDR3 nucleotides: TGTGCCAGTAGGACAGAGTATAGCAATCAGCCCCAGCATTTT.

There are many counts of this clonotype. The CDR3 DNA reads as TGTGCCAGCTCATCTCAGGGTTGGCCTTTCTTT. Its protein is CASSSQGWPFF. The chain uses TRBV18 and TRBJ1-1; the D gene is possibly TRBD1 (5 bases). With 5 bases removed from V and 12 bases from J, the gap between germline ends came to 13 bases. This CDR3 contains 11 residues. From germline, CDR1 is KGHSH and CDR2 LQKENI. Based on the CDR3 plus reference TRBV18 and TRBJ1-1, the full variable domain is NAGVMQNPRHLVRRRGQEARLRCSPMKGHSHVYWYRQLPEEGLKFMVYLQKENIIDESGMPKERFSAEFPKEGPSILRIQQVVRGDSAAYFCASSSQGWPFFGQGTRLTVV.

In this sample, this clonotype turned up a few times. V usage is TRBV12-3 or TRBV12-4 and J usage is TRBJ1-3, with D possibly TRBD1 on 5 matching bases. The CDR3 covers 15 residues. V lost 2 bases to trimming and J lost 4 bases, with 12 bases between them. The CDR3 loop reads CASSLQRGGGNTIYF. DNA for the CDR3: TGTGCCAGCAGTTTACAGAGGGGTGGAGGAAACACCATATATTTT.

In its sample, this clonotype was seen many times. The chain is built from TRBV5-1 and TRBJ2-7; D is tentatively TRBD1 or TRBD2 (5 bases each). The CDR3 consists of 14 residues. Deletions cut 5 bases from V and 2 bases from J, with 14 bases between. The V gene's germline CDR1 is SGHRS and CDR2 YFSETQ. The CDR3 bases are TGCGCCAGCAGGGGCGCAGGGAGACCCTACGAGCAGTACGTC. Residues: CASRGAGRPYEQYV.

The chain combines TRBV4-1 with TRBJ2-2; TRBD1 agrees at 10 bases. CDR3 size: 16 residues. Germline assignment: CDR1 MGHRA and CDR2 YSYEKL. Trimming took 3 bases from V and 3 from J; bases not matched to a gene: 4. This CDR3 reads CASSHPGTGDTGELFF. The DNA of the CDR3 is TGCGCCAGCAGCCACCCCGGGACAGGGGACACCGGGGAGCTGTTTTTT.

This chain uses TRBV20-1 with TRBJ1-3; D remains ambiguous. The germline CDR1 and CDR2 sequences are DFQATT and SNEGSKA (reference sequence). The CDR3 has 14 residues. Trimming stripped 6 bases from V and 5 bases from J, with 17 bases between. The CDR3 nucleotides are TGCAGTGCCAAAAAACCCTCTGGTAGAAACACCATATATTTT. The encoded protein is CSAKKPSGRNTIYF.

This clonotype has at least ten counts. The chain is built from TRBV11-2 and TRBJ2-7, with 7 bases that match TRBD2. This CDR3 is 16 amino acids long. Germline trimming cut 4 bases from V and 2 bases from J; bases unmatched to any gene: 11. Germline V lookup: CDR1 SGHAT, CDR2 FQNNGV. CDR3 residues: CASSSLMERGPYEQYF. The CDR3 region has the DNA TGTGCCAGCAGCTCTCTCATGGAGCGGGGTCCCTACGAGCAGTACTTC.

This clonotype was counted a few times. The chain couples TRBV20-1 to TRBJ2-3; 9 bases line up with TRBD2. This CDR3 has 14 residues. Germline CDR1 is DFQATT and CDR2 is SNEGSKA (reference sequence). V lost 6 bases to trimming and J lost 4 bases; unmatched junction nucleotides: 8. The CDR3 spells CSAPPASGADTQYF. The DNA of the CDR3 is TGCAGTGCCCCCCCGGCTAGCGGGGCAGATACGCAGTATTTT.